The 16 T cell receptor beta chains given below trace back to one sample, sequenced in a study of T cell responses to AZD1222 COVID-19 vaccine. Profiling relied on immunoSEQ multiplex PCR, and the TCRdb table lists in-frame clones only, not all of them. Of 130,000 or so clones in the sample, around 84% were seen once. Source: peripheral blood, taken on day 0 of AZD1222 vaccination. Every receptor here comes from an adult in good health.

V usage is TRBV9 and J usage is TRBJ1-1; no clear D. Trimming stripped 7 bases from V and 4 bases from J, with 11 bases between. The CDR3 extends over 12 amino acids. Germline loops: CDR1 SGDLS, CDR2 YYNGEE. The CDR3 coding sequence is TGTGCCAGCGGACGGGGTATCACTGAAGCTTTCTTT. Protein sequence: CASGRGITEAFF. Complete variable domain (other parts from reference TRBV9 and TRBJ1-1): DSGVTQTPKHLITATGQRVTLRCSPRSGDLSVYWYQQSLDQGLQFLIQYYNGEERAKGNILERFSAQQFPDLHSELNLSSLELGDSALYFCASGRGITEAFFGQGTRLTVV.

The chain joins TRBV12-5 to TRBJ1-1; a possible D gene is TRBD1 (6 bases). The CDR3 totals 19 residues. V was cut by 6 bases and J by 3 bases, with 29 bases left in between. Germline CDR1 reads LGHNT; CDR2 reads FRNRAP. The CDR3 DNA reads as TGTGCTAGTGGCCCAGTGACAGGACGGCACCTAATAACAGACACTGAAGCTTTCTTT. This gives the protein CASGPVTGRHLITDTEAFF.

This clone occurred once. The CDR3: CASSQDTGNTEAFF. The CDR3 region has the DNA TGCGCCAGCAGCCAAGATACCGGGAACACTGAAGCTTTCTTT. The gene calls are TRBV4-3 and TRBJ1-1; D is ambiguous. The V end lost 0 bases, the J end lost 1 base, and 6 bases lay between the germline ends. CDR3 size: 14 residues. Germline CDR1 is LGHNA and CDR2 is YSLEER.

The J gene is TRBJ1-1, the V gene TRBV7-3; D is unclear. This CDR3 has 13 amino acids. V lost 2 bases to trimming and J lost 1 base, with 5 bases between them. Germline V CDR1 and CDR2: SGHTA, FQGTGA. CDR3 region: CASSLSGNTEAFF. The CDR3 DNA sequence: TGTGCCAGCAGCTTATCCGGGAACACTGAAGCTTTCTTT.

The chain is built from TRBV30 and TRBJ2-2; 8 nucleotides match TRBD2. J was trimmed by 4 bases and V by 2 bases; bases with no gene match: 9. CDR1 and CDR2 from the germline V gene are GTSNPN and SVGIG (reference sequence). CDR3 length: 16 amino acids. CDR3 sequence (DNA): TGTGCCTGGAGTAGAGCGGGAGCTTCGGGCACCGGGGAGCTGTTTTTT. It is translated as CAWSRAGASGTGELFF.

This clone showed up just once. The chain recombines TRBV10-2 with TRBJ2-1; 7 bases align to TRBD2. The CDR3 extends over 14 amino acids. V trimming: 5 bases; J trimming: 5 bases; junction bases outside the gene matches: 6. CDR1 WSHSY and CDR2 SAAADI come from the germline V gene. As DNA, the CDR3 is TGCGCCAGCAGTCTCGCGGGAGTGAACAATGAGCAGTTCTTC. Protein sequence: CASSLAGVNNEQFF.

The chain combines TRBV11-2 with TRBJ2-5; weak D call: TRBD2 (6 bases). This CDR3 has 15 amino acids. V lost 3 bases, J lost 1 base, and 12 bases lay in between. The germline V gene encodes CDR1 SGHAT and CDR2 FQNNGV. The CDR3 loop reads CASSFASSVQETQYF. CDR3 bases: TGTGCCAGCAGCTTTGCCTCTAGCGTCCAAGAGACCCAGTACTTC.

The CDR3 here is CAIKRDASYEQYF. Here the CDR3 DNA reads TGTGCCATCAAGAGGGACGCCTCCTACGAGCAGTACTTC. The chain links TRBV10-3 to TRBJ2-7; D is possibly TRBD1 or TRBD2 (5 bases each). V shed 7 bases and J shed 0 bases, with 10 bases lying between them. The CDR3 contains 13 residues. Germline V gene data show CDR1 as ENHRY and CDR2 as SYGVKD.

The chain joins TRBV5-1 to TRBJ2-2; D unresolved. This CDR3 contains 14 residues. Looked up from germline, CDR1 is SGHRS and CDR2 is YFSETQ. V was trimmed by 4 bases and J by 3 bases, leaving 10 bases between them. The CDR3, as DNA: TGCGCCAGCAGCGGTAACCATGACACCGGGGAGCTGTTTTTT. It translates to CASSGNHDTGELFF.

As for this clone: Other DNA sequences from this sample encode an identical CDR3 as well. The chain joins TRBV3-1 (or the pseudogene TRBV3-2) to TRBJ2-7; D gene unclear. CDR3 length: 11 amino acids. The V end lost 1 base, the J end lost 4 bases, and 2 bases lay between the germline ends. Per germline, CDR1 LGHDT and CDR2 YNNKEL (reference sequence). The CDR3 DNA sequence: TGTGCCAGCAGCCAAGCGTACGAGCAGTACTTC. This translates into CASSQAYEQYF.

The chain links TRBV19 to TRBJ2-2; 12 bases match TRBD2. CDR1 LNHDA and CDR2 SQIVND come from the germline V gene (reference sequence). The CDR3 is made up of 18 amino acids. The V and J ends lost 5 bases and 4 bases, in that order; junction bases with no gene match: 11. This CDR3 reads CASSPSRTSGAGTGELFF. The CDR3, as DNA: TGTGCCAGTAGTCCCTCCCGGACTAGCGGGGCGGGCACCGGGGAGCTGTTTTTT.

The rearrangement links TRBV6-5 to TRBJ2-3, with 8 nucleotides matching TRBD1. The J segment lost 0 bases and the V segment lost 6 bases, leaving 5 bases of the junction unmatched. The CDR3 totals 15 residues. CDR1 is MNHEY, CDR2 SVGAGI, per germline. In DNA, the CDR3 is TGTGCCAGCAGGCGGACAGGGCTTAGCACAGATACGCAGTATTTT. Translating it yields CASRRTGLSTDTQYF.

V usage is TRBV5-1 and J usage is TRBJ2-7; 9 positions agree with TRBD2. Germline CDR1 is SGHRS and CDR2 is YFSETQ. There are 19 residues in the CDR3. With V trimmed by 3 bases and J by 3 bases, 19 bases remained unmatched. CDR3 DNA sequence: TGCGCCAGCAGCTCACCGCGGGAAGCTAGCGGGACACCATACTACGAGCAGTACTTC. It codes for CASSSPREASGTPYYEQYF.

V usage is TRBV27 and J usage is TRBJ2-2; 7 nucleotides align to TRBD1. V shed 6 bases and J 2 bases; nucleotides not matched to a gene: 12. The germline V gene encodes CDR1 MNHEY and CDR2 SMNVEV (reference sequence). The CDR3 spans 17 residues. The CDR3 DNA is TGTGCCAGCAGCCCTATCCGGGACAGAAAAAACACCGGGGAGCTGTTTTTT. This codes for CASSPIRDRKNTGELFF.

V usage is TRBV6-5 and J usage is TRBJ2-5; D ambiguous. CDR1 is MNHEY, CDR2 SVGAGI, per germline. V was pared by 2 bases and J by 5 bases, with 12 bases between. The CDR3 consists of 14 residues. The CDR3 here is CASSYSDGRETQYF. Written as DNA, the CDR3 is TGTGCCAGCAGTTACAGCGATGGAAGGGAGACCCAGTACTTC.

The V and J genes are TRBV7-2 and TRBJ2-3, with TRBD2 as a possible D gene (5 bases). CDR3 length: 14 amino acids. V lost 2 bases to trimming and J lost 2 bases, with 8 bases between them. CDR1 and CDR2 (germline): SGHTA, FQGNSA. The CDR3 protein is CASSLSSNTDTQYF. For the CDR3, the DNA is TGTGCCAGCAGCTTATCTAGCAACACAGATACGCAGTATTTT. The full variable domain, rest sourced from reference TRBV7-2 and TRBJ2-3, is GAGVSQSPSNKVTEKGKDVELRCDPISGHTALYWYRQSLGQGLEFLIYFQGNSAPDKSGLPSDRFSAERTGGSVSTLTIQRTQQEDSAVYLCASSLSSNTDTQYFGPGTRLTVL.